Each of the 5 T cell receptor beta chains below was sequenced from the same sample in a study of shared clonotypes between healthy human individuals. Some clones are missing from TCRdb's copy, which holds only in-frame ones; the method was immunoSEQ multiplex PCR. The sample lists roughly 2.5 million clones, approximately 94% occurring once. The sample comprised naive CD4+ T cells sorted from blood. Stated subset: CD45RA+ positively selected. Receptors were obtained from a man between 18 and 35 years old in good health.

The J gene is TRBJ2-1, the V gene TRBV9, with 8 bases aligning to TRBD2. The V and J ends lost 6 bases and 6 bases, in that order; junction bases with no gene match: 5. Germline assignment: CDR1 SGDLS and CDR2 YYNGEE. The CDR3 is made up of 13 amino acids. CDR3 amino acids: CASTRGGRNEQFF. In DNA, the CDR3 is TGTGCCAGCACCCGGGGGGGCCGCAATGAGCAGTTCTTC.

The V gene is TRBV18, the J gene TRBJ1-3, with D possibly TRBD1 on 5 matching bases. V was cut by 7 bases and J by 4 bases, with 17 bases left in between. The CDR3 is 15 amino acids. Germline V lookup: CDR1 KGHSH, CDR2 LQKENI. The CDR3 reads CASLRGPGEGNTIYF. The DNA for the CDR3 is TGTGCCAGCTTGAGGGGCCCAGGAGAGGGAAACACCATATATTTT. The entire variable domain, with the rest obtained from reference TRBV18 and TRBJ1-3, is as follows: NAGVMQNPRHLVRRRGQEARLRCSPMKGHSHVYWYRQLPEEGLKFMVYLQKENIIDESGMPKERFSAEFPKEGPSILRIQQVVRGDSAAYFCASLRGPGEGNTIYFGEGSWLTVV.

With respect to this clone: This CDR3 is also generated by other DNA sequences in the sample. This chain joins TRBV11-3 and TRBJ2-1; weak D call: TRBD2 (5 bases). The V and J ends lost 0 bases and 4 bases respectively, with 10 bases between them. This CDR3 is 15 amino acids long. The V gene's germline CDR1 is SGHNT and CDR2 YENEEA. The DNA for the CDR3 is TGTGCCAGCAGCTTAGAGTCAGGCGGGTACAATGAGCAGTTCTTC. Protein: CASSLESGGYNEQFF.

This clone is a singleton in its sample. This chain joins TRBV6-1 and TRBJ2-7; 11 positions match TRBD1. The V gene's germline CDR1 is MNHNS and CDR2 SASEGT. Trimming took 6 bases from V and 3 from J; bases not matched to a gene: 7. This CDR3 contains 15 residues. The CDR3 spells CASRVGTGGGYEQYF. Here the CDR3 DNA reads TGTGCCAGCAGGGTAGGGACAGGGGGGGGCTACGAGCAGTACTTC.

The chain employs TRBV19 and TRBJ1-1, with TRBD1 matching 8 bases. The CDR3 covers 15 residues. Germline CDR1 is LNHDA and CDR2 is SQIVND (reference sequence). The V segment lost 4 bases and the J segment 2 bases; nucleotides outside the gene matches: 6. This CDR3 is CASSKRTGINTEAFF. CDR3 nucleotides: TGTGCCAGTAGTAAAAGGACAGGGATCAACACTGAAGCTTTCTTT.